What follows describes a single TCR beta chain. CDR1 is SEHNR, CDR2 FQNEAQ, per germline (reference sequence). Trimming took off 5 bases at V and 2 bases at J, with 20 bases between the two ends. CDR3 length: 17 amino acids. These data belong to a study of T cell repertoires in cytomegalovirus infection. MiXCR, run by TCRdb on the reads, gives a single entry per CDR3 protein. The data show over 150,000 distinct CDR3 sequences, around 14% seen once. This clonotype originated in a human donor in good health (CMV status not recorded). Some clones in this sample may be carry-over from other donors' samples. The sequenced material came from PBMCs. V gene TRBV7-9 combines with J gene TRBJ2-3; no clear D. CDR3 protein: CASSPPPNRHTTDTQYF. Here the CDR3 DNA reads TGTGCCAGCAGCCCCCCACCCAACCGACACACCACAGATACGCAGTATTTT.